The 29 T cell receptor beta chains listed next were all sequenced from one sample in a study of breast tumors, draining lymph nodes, adjacent tissues (dated by TCRdb to 2016 to 2017). Lymph node samples came from the axillary draining lymph nodes of breast cancer patients. Libraries came from multiplex PCR. TCRdb shows the sequencer as Illumina HiSeq 2000. TCRdb cleaned the public reads at Q25 with fastp, built clones with MiXCR and kept in-frame beta chains. For every CDR3 protein sequence, its rows merge into one entry that carries the most common genes and DNA. The sample includes over 130,000 distinct CDR3 sequences, with approximately 30% observed a single time. The ten largest clones add up to 2% to 2.5% of the sample. Sequenced material: axillary lymph node tissue. The receptors derive from a female donor with breast cancer. Some clones in this sample may be carry-over from other donors' samples.

The chain links TRBV2 to TRBJ1-6; possibly TRBD1 for D (6 bases). This CDR3 comprises 15 residues. The V end lost 6 bases, the J end lost 4 bases, and 13 bases lay between the germline ends. CDR1 is SNHLY and CDR2 is FYNNEI in the germline V gene. The chain's CDR3 is CASRDRTVYNSPLHF. CDR3 bases: TGTGCCAGCAGGGACCGGACAGTTTATAATTCACCCCTCCACTTT.

This clonotype was detected a few times. One junction end disagrees with the germline gene, perhaps due to a read error. The CDR3 here is CASSGPSGTNTYNEQFF. The CDR3 DNA sequence: TGTGCCAGCAGCGGACCCTCCGGGACAAACACCTACAATGAACAGTTCTTC. This sequence joins TRBV9 and TRBJ2-1; a weak D match, TRBD1 (6 bases). CDR1 is SGDLS and CDR2 is YYNGEE in the germline V gene. This CDR3 contains 17 residues.

In its sample, this clonotype was seen many times. The chain has TRBV15 and TRBJ1-6; D ambiguous. From germline, CDR1 is LNHNV and CDR2 YYDKDF (reference sequence). The V gene lost 4 bases and the J gene lost 10 bases, with 8 bases spanning the gap. This CDR3 contains 12 residues. The CDR3 DNA sequence: TGTGCCACCAGCACAAGGAGCTCACCCCTCCACTTT. This sequence encodes CATSTRSSPLHF.

This clonotype appeared once. Since a much larger clone is just one base distant, this may be a read error. Since no conserved phenylalanine or tryptophan closes the CDR3, a read error is the likely cause. The limits of the CDR3 on the DNA are not certain, so only TCRdb's listed CDR3 is given. V usage is TRBV4-1 and J usage is TRBJ2-7; the table's D gene call, TRBD1, was not cross checked with the DNA. The germline CDR1 and CDR2 sequences are MGHRA and YSYEKL. Inclusive of both ends, the CDR3 amounts to 14 amino acids. CDR3: CASSQEQGPYEQCA.

J is TRBJ2-1 and V is TRBV24-1, with TRBD2 as a possible D gene (6 bases). The CDR3 is 17 amino acids. Trimming pared 5 bases from V and 0 bases from J, leaving 16 bases between. Germline values: CDR1 KGHDR, CDR2 SFDVKD. CDR3 nucleotides: TGTGCCACCAGTGCTAGGGCCGGGACTGACTCCTACAATGAGCAGTTCTTC. Protein product: CATSARAGTDSYNEQFF.

The V gene is TRBV9, the J gene TRBJ1-1; weak D call: TRBD1 (6 bases). Per the germline V gene, CDR1 is SGDLS and CDR2 is YYNGEE. CDR3 length equals 13 residues. V lost 8 bases and J 4 bases, leaving 15 bases between the germline ends. CDR3 sequence (DNA): TGTGCCAGTTCAACCACAGGGAGCACTGAAGCTTTCTTT. Its translation is CASSTTGSTEAFF. Together with reference TRBV9 and TRBJ1-1, the CDR3 gives the full variable domain: DSGVTQTPKHLITATGQRVTLRCSPRSGDLSVYWYQQSLDQGLQFLIQYYNGEERAKGNILERFSAQQFPDLHSELNLSSLELGDSALYFCASSTTGSTEAFFGQGTRLTVV.

This clonotype came up many times. The CDR3 reads CASKGTGTSSYEQYV. As DNA, the CDR3 is TGTGCCAGCAAAGGGACAGGAACAAGCTCCTACGAGCAGTACGTC. The rearrangement links TRBV6-1 to TRBJ2-7; 8 positions agree with TRBD1. The germline V gene has CDR1 MNHNS and CDR2 SASEGT. Germline trimming cut 7 bases from V and 0 bases from J; bases unmatched to any gene: 8. This CDR3 has 15 residues.

This clonotype came up many times. V is TRBV30 and J is TRBJ2-3, with D maybe TRBD1 (5 bases). The germline gives CDR1 GTSNPN, CDR2 SVGIG (reference sequence). The CDR3 totals 13 residues. Trimming stripped 2 bases from V and 4 bases from J, with 10 bases between. DNA for the CDR3: TGTGCCTGGAGTAAACAAGGGGCAGATACGCAGTATTTT. This gives the protein CAWSKQGADTQYF.

A remark on this clonotype: It is likely a read error, because the conserved phenylalanine at the end of the CDR3 is missing. No DNA is shown, since the ends of the CDR3 on it are uncertain; the CDR3 is the one TCRdb lists. The rearrangement joins TRBV19 to TRBJ1-5. 16 amino acids form the CDR3, both terminal residues included. In germline, CDR1 is LNHDA, CDR2 SQIVND (reference sequence). The CDR3 sequence: CASSIFGSGGSQPQHS.

With respect to this clonotype: One junction end disagrees with the germline gene, perhaps due to a read error. This chain uses TRBV18 with TRBJ2-6, with D uncertain. The CDR3 runs to 15 residues. Looked up from germline, CDR1 is KGHSH and CDR2 is LQKENI. The CDR3 DNA is TGTGCCAGCTCACCACCGACGGCTGGGGTCAACGTCCTGACTTTC. Protein: CASSPPTAGVNVLTF.

This clonotype was recorded at least ten times. The chain combines TRBV9 with TRBJ2-2; D is possibly TRBD1 or TRBD2 (5 bases each). Germline lookup yields CDR1 SGDLS and CDR2 YYNGEE. The CDR3 totals 14 residues. V was pared by 0 bases and J by 13 bases, with 16 bases between. As DNA, the CDR3 is TGTGCCAGCAGCGTAGGGGACGGCTTAGGACCGCTGTTTTTT. As protein: CASSVGDGLGPLFF.

The rearrangement joins TRBV20-1 to TRBJ1-1; D gene unclear. The germline V gene encodes CDR1 DFQATT and CDR2 SNEGSKA (reference sequence). The V end lost 2 bases, the J end lost 6 bases, and 10 bases lay between the germline ends. The CDR3 has 12 amino acids. CDR3 region: CSARRDAPEAFF. For the CDR3, the DNA is TGCAGTGCTAGACGTGATGCTCCTGAAGCTTTCTTT.

This clonotype was seen at least ten times. This chain uses TRBV6-1 with TRBJ1-2; weak D call: TRBD1 (5 bases). V gave up 1 base and J gave up 5 bases, with 14 bases separating them. Germline CDR1 MNHNS, CDR2 SASEGT. This CDR3 contains 15 residues. The CDR3 sequence: CASSEGYGGGYGYTF. The CDR3 DNA is TGTGCCAGCAGTGAAGGATACGGTGGGGGTTATGGCTACACCTTC.

This clonotype turned up a few times. The chain has TRBV6-1 and TRBJ1-1; 7 bases fit TRBD1. V lost 6 bases and J lost 0; bases outside the gene matches: 10. The CDR3 length is 16 residues. Germline-derived CDR1 and CDR2 are MNHNS and SASEGT. The CDR3 DNA sequence: TGTGCCAGCAGGAACCACCGTACAGGGGTGAACACTGAAGCTTTCTTT. Translating gives CASRNHRTGVNTEAFF.

This clonotype was seen just once. One base away lies a much larger clone, so this may be a sequencing read error. The V and J genes are TRBV6-1 and TRBJ2-2, with 8 nucleotides matching TRBD1. Germline V gene sequence: CDR1 MNHNS, CDR2 SASEGT. V trimming: 4 bases; J trimming: 3 bases; junction bases outside the gene matches: 7. CDR3 size: 16 residues. The CDR3 protein is CASSGWDRLDTGELFF. The CDR3 nucleotides read TGTGCCAGCAGTGGATGGGACAGGTTGGACACCGGGGAGCTGTTTTTT.

At least ten counts were recorded for this clonotype. The genes are TRBV19 and TRBJ1-5, with no clear D. Germline V gene lookup returns CDR1 LNHDA and CDR2 SQIVND (reference sequence). CDR3 length: 13 residues. V was trimmed by 9 bases and J by 3 bases, leaving 12 bases between them. The CDR3, as DNA: TGTGCCAGCAGACGGACGACCAATCAGCCCCAGCATTTT. Its translation is CASRRTTNQPQHF.

The V gene is TRBV19, the J gene TRBJ1-1; D call uncertain. Per the germline V gene, CDR1 is LNHDA and CDR2 is SQIVND (reference sequence). There are 13 residues in the CDR3. V lost 1 base and J lost 4, with 7 bases in between. DNA of the CDR3: TGTGCCAGTAGTATAGGGTTTTTCACTGAAGCTTTCTTT. Translating gives CASSIGFFTEAFF. The complete variable domain, with remaining parts taken from reference TRBV19 and TRBJ1-1, reads DGGITQSPKYLFRKEGQNVTLSCEQNLNHDAMYWYRQDPGQGLRLIYYSQIVNDFQKGDIAEGYSVSREKKESFPLTVTSAQKNPTAFYLCASSIGFFTEAFFGQGTRLTVV.

This clonotype was picked up many times. V usage is TRBV3-1 and J usage is TRBJ1-2, with D maybe TRBD1 (5 bases). Trimming removed 2 bases at V and 4 bases at J, with 8 bases between. Germline loops: CDR1 LGHDT, CDR2 YNNKEL (reference sequence). This CDR3 has 13 residues. The CDR3 sequence: CASSQRGTYGYTF. The DNA for the CDR3 is TGTGCCAGCAGCCAACGCGGGACCTATGGCTACACCTTC.

This clonotype was picked up many times. The gene calls are TRBV11-1 and TRBJ1-2; the D gene is possibly TRBD1 (6 bases). Germline V gives CDR1 SGHAT, CDR2 FQDESV (reference sequence). Between the trimmed V and J ends, which lost 5 bases and 0 bases, there was a span of 13 bases. This CDR3 is built from 15 residues. The DNA of the CDR3 is TGTGCCAGCAGCAAGGACAGTTACTCTAACTATGGCTACACCTTC. This encodes CASSKDSYSNYGYTF.

This clonotype was counted at least ten times. The chain employs TRBV6-6 and TRBJ2-5; TRBD2 might be the D (6 bases). V was pared by 2 bases and J by 2 bases, with 12 bases between. CDR1 and CDR2 (germline): MNHNY, SVGAGI (reference sequence). This CDR3 is built from 15 residues. In DNA form, the CDR3 reads TGTGCCAGCAGTTACCCCCAGGGAGGTCAAGAGACCCAGTACTTC. Its translation is CASSYPQGGQETQYF.

On this clonotype itself: A much bigger clone sits one base away, suggesting this may be a read error. The V gene is TRBV11-2, the J gene TRBJ1-2; 7 nucleotides match TRBD1. From germline, CDR1 is SGHAT and CDR2 FQNNGV. This CDR3 is 15 amino acids long. Losses at the gene ends were 8 bases for V and 3 bases for J; bases not matched to a gene: 12. CDR3 sequence: CASGSHDRADYGYTF. In DNA form, the CDR3 reads TGTGCCAGCGGCTCCCACGACAGGGCTGACTATGGCTACACCTTC. The full variable domain, in which reference TRBV11-2 and TRBJ1-2 provide the parts outside the CDR3, is EAGVAQSPRYKIIEKRQSVAFWCNPISGHATLYWYQQILGQGPKLLIQFQNNGVVDDSQLPKDRFSAERLKGVDSTLKIQPAKLEDSAVYLCASGSHDRADYGYTFGSGTRLTVV.

This clonotype was seen ten or more times. This rearrangement joins TRBV5-8 to TRBJ1-6, with 10 bases fitting TRBD1. The germline V gene has CDR1 SGHTS and CDR2 YDEGEE. There are 16 residues in the CDR3. The V gene end was trimmed by 4 bases and the J gene end by 11 bases; junction bases not matched to a gene: 12. CDR3 in DNA: TGTGCCAGCAGCCATGACTTCCGGGACAGGGGTCCACCCCTCCACTTT. Translation gives CASSHDFRDRGPPLHF.

With regard to this clonotype: Being one base from a much bigger clone, this may be a read error. This chain connects TRBV27 to TRBJ2-7; tentative D call: TRBD1 (6 bases). The CDR3 has 14 residues. Germline V gene sequence: CDR1 MNHEY, CDR2 SMNVEV (reference sequence). CDR3 coding DNA: TGTGCCAGCAGACCCGGGACACCCTCCTACGAGCAGCACTTC. It yields the protein CASRPGTPSYEQHF.

In the case of this clonotype: This may stem from a read error, because a much larger clone lies one nucleotide away. This sequence joins TRBV9 and TRBJ2-5; 9 bases agree with TRBD2. The CDR3 is 15 amino acids. The germline gives CDR1 SGDLS, CDR2 YYNGEE. In DNA form, the CDR3 reads TGTGCCAGCAGCGTTAGCGGGGGCTTCCAAGAGACCCCGTACTTC. Translation: CASSVSGGFQETPYF.

The chain couples TRBV5-6 to TRBJ1-6; possibly TRBD1 for D (6 bases). Between the trimmed V and J ends, which lost 10 bases and 10 bases, there was a span of 21 bases. The CDR3 loop spans 14 amino acids. The germline V gene encodes CDR1 SGHDT and CDR2 YYEEEE. This CDR3 reads CAGENRASGSPLHF. DNA for the CDR3: TGTGCCGGAGAAAACAGGGCATCTGGGTCACCCCTCCACTTT.

Here the CDR3 DNA reads TGTGCCAGTAGTCGTACTAGAGAGGCCGCCTACGAGCAGTACTTC. Amino acids: CASSRTREAAYEQYF. The V and J genes are TRBV19 and TRBJ2-7, with D possibly TRBD2 on 5 matching bases. The V end lost 5 bases, the J end lost 2 bases, and 16 bases lay between the germline ends. CDR3 size: 15 residues. Germline CDR1 LNHDA, CDR2 SQIVND (reference sequence).

This clonotype was seen many times. This sequence joins TRBV7-3 and TRBJ2-2, with unresolved D. Germline lookup yields CDR1 SGHTA and CDR2 FQGTGA. The CDR3 sequence is 14 residues long. With 0 bases removed from V and 4 bases from J, the gap between germline ends came to 6 bases. CDR3 bases: TGTGCCAGCAGCTTAACGGGTGTCACCGGGGAGCTGTTTTTT. Translating gives CASSLTGVTGELFF.

This clonotype was detected many times. The V gene is TRBV20-1, the J gene TRBJ2-3, with TRBD2 as a possible D gene (6 bases). Trimming took off 6 bases at V and 6 bases at J, with 19 bases between the two ends. The germline gives CDR1 DFQATT, CDR2 SNEGSKA (reference sequence). The CDR3 consists of 14 residues. CDR3 sequence reads: CSAPVKAGRDTQYF. CDR3 DNA: TGCAGTGCGCCGGTTAAAGCGGGCCGGGATACGCAGTATTTT.

This clonotype was counted at least ten times. The chain employs TRBV6-1 and TRBJ2-7; D possibly corresponds to TRBD1 (5 bases). CDR3 length: 17 amino acids. Germline V gene sequence: CDR1 MNHNS, CDR2 SASEGT. Trimming removed 4 bases from V and 2 bases from J, with 21 bases in between. CDR3 nucleotides: TGTGCCAGCAGTGTTCCCCCGTTTTCGTCAGGGCCCTACGAGCAGTACGTC. Encoded protein: CASSVPPFSSGPYEQYV.